These T cell receptor beta chains were read from a single sample in a study of glioma-infiltrating T cells after dendritic cell vaccination. Using immunoSEQ multiplex PCR, the repertoire was profiled, and TCRdb retains in-frame clones only, with some absent. The table records 80,000 to 100,000 clones, about 80% of them present only once. The source material was blood, sampled before dendritic cell vaccination. These receptors originate from a human donor with glioblastoma. Both conserved end residues are part of each CDR3. The order of the fields is V gene, J gene, D gene, clone size, CDR3 DNA, CDR3 protein. D genes are given only for firm matches. Size values are once, few and many counts, or a class for expanded clones, and some rows have none.

>TRBV9|TRBJ2-6|-|-
TGTGCCAGCAGCGTAGGAGTGGGGCGCCTTTCGTCTGGGGCCAACGTCCTGACTTTC
CASSVGVGRLSSGANVLTF
>TRBV2|TRBJ2-7|-|-
TGTGCCAGCAGTGGGGGCGGCTACGAGCAGTACTTC
CASSGGGYEQYF
>TRBV28|TRBJ2-3|TRBD2|-
TGTGCCAGCAGTTTCGGGACTAGCGGGAGGGCCGGGTACACAGATACGCAGTATTTT
CASSFGTSGRAGYTDTQYF
>TRBV28|TRBJ1-1|-|-
TGTGCCAGCAGACCCGGGACACCGAACACTGAAGCTTTCTTT
CASRPGTPNTEAFF
>TRBV4-1|TRBJ2-7|TRBD2|few
TGCGCCAGCAGCCAAGTGAAGGGCGTCGGGACTAGCGCCATTTCCTACGAGCAGTACTTC
CASSQVKGVGTSAISYEQYF
>TRBV27|TRBJ1-6|-|-
TGTGCCAGCCAGGGGTTTTTGGGCTCACCCCTCCACTTT
CASQGFLGSPLHF
>TRBV5-1|TRBJ1-1|-|-
TGCGCCAGCAGCTCTACAGCATCTCACACTGAAGCTTTCTTT
CASSSTASHTEAFF
>TRBV6-6|TRBJ1-4|-|-
TGTGCCAGCAGTTATCAGGGGACTAATGAAAAACTGTTTTTT
CASSYQGTNEKLFF
>TRBV30|TRBJ1-6|TRBD1|-
TGTGCCGCTTGGACAGGGAACGAGAATTCACCCCTCCACTTT
CAAWTGNENSPLHF
>TRBV7-9|TRBJ2-3|TRBD1|-
TGTGCCAGCAGCTTAGCGCTCCGGACAGGGGTCTCAGATACGCAGTATTTT
CASSLALRTGVSDTQYF
>TRBV29-1|TRBJ2-2|-|-
TGCAGCGTTCGGGAGAACACCGGGGAGCTGTTTTTT
CSVRENTGELFF
>TRBV30|TRBJ2-4|-|-
TGTGCCTGGAGTGTACGGCGAGGGTGGGGCATTCAGTACTTC
CAWSVRRGWGIQYF
>TRBV5-1|TRBJ2-1|-|-
TGCGCCAGCAGCTTGCCACAGTCCTACAATGAGCAGTTCTTC
CASSLPQSYNEQFF
>TRBV7-9|TRBJ2-5|-|-
TGTGCCAGCAGCTTATTCGGGGAAGAGACCCAGTACTTC
CASSLFGEETQYF
>TRBV4-1|TRBJ2-7|TRBD2|-
TGCGCCAGCAGCCGCGGCCCATTGGCGGGGGGGCCCTACGAGCAGTACTTC
CASSRGPLAGGPYEQYF
>TRBV30|TRBJ1-6|-|once
TGTGCCTGGAGTGTACCAGGGTCCCCCCTCCACTTT
CAWSVPGSPLHF
>TRBV5-1|TRBJ2-2|-|-
TGCGCCAGCAACCCCTTCGGGGGCGGGGAGCTGTTTTTT
CASNPFGGGELFF
>TRBV5-1|TRBJ2-1|-|-
TGCGCCAGCAGCTATTCAGGGGTGGGTGAGCAGTTCTTC
CASSYSGVGEQFF
>TRBV19|TRBJ1-5|TRBD1|few
TGTGCCAGTATCCCGGGACAGGGCTATTATCAGCCCCAGCATTTT
CASIPGQGYYQPQHF
>TRBV6-1|TRBJ2-7|-|-
TGTGCCAGCAGTCCGAGTCGAGCAAGAGGCGAGCAGTACTTC
CASSPSRARGEQYF
>TRBV14|TRBJ2-5|TRBD2|-
TGTGCCAGCAGCCAAGCCGGGGGAGTAGCGGGTTATTGGGAACAAGAGACCCAGTACTTC
CASSQAGGVAGYWEQETQYF
>TRBV7-2|TRBJ2-5|-|-
TGTGCCAGCAGCAAAACACAGACCCAGTACTTC
CASSKTQTQYF
>TRBV20-1|TRBJ2-7|-|-
TGCAGTGCTAGAGCTATCGAGCAGTACTTC
CSARAIEQYF
>TRBV29-1|TRBJ2-2|-|-
TGCAGCGTGACTCGGAACACCGGGGAGCTGTTTTTT
CSVTRNTGELFF
>TRBV28|TRBJ1-2|TRBD1|-
TGTGCCAGCAGCCTCCGCGTGGACAGGGGGCGATATGGCTACACCTTC
CASSLRVDRGRYGYTF
>TRBV25-1|TRBJ2-5|TRBD1|-
TGTGCCAGCAGTCCCCCAGGGACAGGTGGGGAGACCCAGTACTTC
CASSPPGTGGETQYF
>TRBV5-1|TRBJ2-7|TRBD2|-
TGCGCCAGCAGCCGTGGGACTAGCGGGAGGGTCCCTTGGGAGCAGTACTTC
CASSRGTSGRVPWEQYF
>TRBV19|TRBJ2-3|-|-
TGTGCCAGTAGTGAGGGAAGCACAGATACGCAGTATTTT
CASSEGSTDTQYF
>TRBV2|TRBJ2-2|-|-
TGTGCCAGCACCTTCTCGACCGGGGAGCTGTTTTTT
CASTFSTGELFF
>TRBV19|TRBJ1-4|-|-
TGTGCCAGTAGTATCCTCGACAACGTTTATGGAAAACTGTTTTTT
CASSILDNVYGKLFF
>TRBV30|TRBJ2-1|TRBD2|-
TGTGCCTGGAGTGCGGGACTAGCGGGAGTGCAGTTCTTC
CAWSAGLAGVQFF
>TRBV5-1|TRBJ1-3|-|-
TGCGCCAGCAGCTTGGCTGGGGGGATGGTTAGAAACACCATATATTTT
CASSLAGGMVRNTIYF
>TRBV7-7|TRBJ1-5|TRBD1|once
TGTGCTAGCAGCTCGCTCCGGCAACAGGGGGTGATTTATAGCAATCAGCCCCAGCATTTT
CASSSLRQQGVIYSNQPQHF
>TRBV21-1|TRBJ1-6|-|-
TGTGCCAGCAGCATAAAGCGGGAGACAGGGTTGTCAGAGAATTCACCCCTCCACTTT
CASSIKRETGLSENSPLHF
>TRBV28|TRBJ2-7|-|-
TGTGCCAGCAGTTTATGGGGTGGGGCAGGGGGGCTCTACGAGCAGTACTTC
CASSLWGGAGGLYEQYF
>TRBV9|TRBJ2-1|-|-
TGTGCCAGCAGCGGCGGACAGGGAGGGCACAATGAGCAGTTCTTC
CASSGGQGGHNEQFF
>TRBV14|TRBJ2-7|-|few
TGTGCCAGCAGCCTTGGACAGTGGACCTACGAGCAGTACTTC
CASSLGQWTYEQYF
>TRBV28|TRBJ1-5|-|few
TGTGCCAGCAGTTTAGGCTATCAGCCCCAGCATTTT
CASSLGYQPQHF
>TRBV6-5|TRBJ2-5|-|-
TGTGCCAGCAGTTACCTGGCGGGTGGGCTAAACTTC
CASSYLAGGLNF
>TRBV15|TRBJ1-1|TRBD1|few
TGTGCCACCAGCAGCGGCGACAGGGTGATAGTTAAGGGTACTGAAGCTTTCTTT
CATSSGDRVIVKGTEAFF
>TRBV27|TRBJ2-1|-|-
TGTGCCAGCAGTTTATCGCAGGGGTCCTACAATGAGCAGTTCTTC
CASSLSQGSYNEQFF
>TRBV14|TRBJ2-7|-|-
TGTGCCAGCAGCCATGTAACCTACGAGCAGTACTTC
CASSHVTYEQYF
>TRBV28|TRBJ1-2|-|-
TGTGCCACCCGGGGGGGGCTGGGGCGGACCTATGGCTACACCTTC
CATRGGLGRTYGYTF